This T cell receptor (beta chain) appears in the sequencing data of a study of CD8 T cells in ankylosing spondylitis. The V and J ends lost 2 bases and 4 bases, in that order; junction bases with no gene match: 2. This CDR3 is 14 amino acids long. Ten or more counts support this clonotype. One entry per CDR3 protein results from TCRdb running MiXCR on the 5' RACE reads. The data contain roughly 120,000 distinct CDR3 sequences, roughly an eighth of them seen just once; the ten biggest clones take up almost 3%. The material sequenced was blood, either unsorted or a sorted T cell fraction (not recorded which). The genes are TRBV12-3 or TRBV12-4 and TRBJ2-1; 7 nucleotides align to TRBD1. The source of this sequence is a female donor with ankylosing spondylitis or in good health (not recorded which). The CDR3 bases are TGTGCCAGCAGTTTACCACAGGGGTACAATGAGCAGTTCTTC. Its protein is CASSLPQGYNEQFF.